This TCR beta chain stems from a study of cytomegalovirus exposure and HLA in healthy donors. Broader study findings: The authors later found most CMV-associated TCR beta chains appeared HLA-restricted. Later, TCR association rates were found to vary by HLA locus, highest for DRB1 and lowest for HLA-C.

The study ran its PCR with 60 Vbeta and 13 Jbeta primers. TCRdb's table, derived via immunoSEQ multiplex PCR, lists solely in-frame clones and lacks some. The sample lists approximately 220,000 clones; roughly 80% were seen once. In regard to this clone: The antigen remains unidentified.

Healthy people donating bone marrow made up the donors. This TCR derives from a man aged 35-49 years in good health and CMV-seropositive. Sequenced sample: PBMCs.

The CDR3 loop reads CASSRWSGKETQYF. CDR3 sequence (DNA): TGTGCCAGCAGCCGATGGAGCGGAAAAGAGACCCAGTACTTC. The rearrangement joins TRBV5-8 to TRBJ2-5; D is possibly TRBD2 (5 bases). CDR1 and CDR2 (germline): SGHTS, YDEGEE. V was cut by 4 bases and J by 3 bases, with 13 bases left in between. The CDR3 length is 14 residues.